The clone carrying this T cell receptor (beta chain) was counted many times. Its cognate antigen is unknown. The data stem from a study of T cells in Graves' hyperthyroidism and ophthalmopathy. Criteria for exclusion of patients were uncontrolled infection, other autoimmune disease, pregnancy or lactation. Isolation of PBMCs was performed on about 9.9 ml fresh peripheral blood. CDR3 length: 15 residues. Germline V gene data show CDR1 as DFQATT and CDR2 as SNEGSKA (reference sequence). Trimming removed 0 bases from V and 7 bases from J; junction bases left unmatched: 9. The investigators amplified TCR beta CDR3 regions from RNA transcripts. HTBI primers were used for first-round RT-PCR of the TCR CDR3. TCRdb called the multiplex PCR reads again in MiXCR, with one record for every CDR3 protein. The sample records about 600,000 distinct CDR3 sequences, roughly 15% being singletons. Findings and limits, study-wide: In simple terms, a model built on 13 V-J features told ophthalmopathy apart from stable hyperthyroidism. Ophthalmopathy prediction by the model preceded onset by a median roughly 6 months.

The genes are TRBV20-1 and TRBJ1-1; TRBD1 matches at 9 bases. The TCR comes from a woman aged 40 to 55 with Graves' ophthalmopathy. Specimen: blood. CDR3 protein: CSARDPRQGGREAFF. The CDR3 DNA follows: TGCAGTGCTAGAGATCCGAGACAGGGGGGTCGTGAAGCTTTCTTT.